This TCR beta chain stems from a study of cytomegalovirus exposure and HLA in healthy donors. Points from the study as a whole: For most TCR beta V segments, an earlier analysis put the productive rate at about 87% or about 30% of the time. Highest at DRB1 and lowest at HLA-C, TCR association rates differed among HLA loci in a later analysis.

Of note for this clone: Its antigen is still unknown.

The primer mix had 60 Vbeta and 13 Jbeta primers. Sequenced by immunoSEQ multiplex PCR; TCRdb stores in-frame clones only, minus some. Among some 150,000 clones, around three fifths were seen once, and the ten largest hold around 2.5%. This CDR3 is built from 12 residues. Germline values: CDR1 SNHLY, CDR2 FYNNEI. V and J are TRBV2 and TRBJ2-5; D perhaps matches TRBD1 (5 bases). Gene TRBJ2-7 matches the end of the DNA better, so the J call may be wrong. The receptor's source is a woman in her thirties or forties in good health and CMV-seronegative. The sequenced material came from PBMCs. As DNA, the CDR3 is TGTGCCAGCACGGCAGGGTCCTACGAGCAGTACTTC. It is translated as CASTAGSYEQYF.